The 13 T cell receptor beta chains listed next were all sequenced from one sample in a study of monozygotic twins with cystic fibrosis. Assay used: immunoSEQ multiplex PCR; TCRdb lists only in-frame clones, some missing. In the table there are 8,000 to 10,000 clones, 98% to 99% of which are singletons. Sequencing was done on a sample of blood. The receptors stem from a girl aged 2-10 years with cystic fibrosis.

The V and J genes are TRBV29-1 and TRBJ2-1, with TRBD1 matching over 7 bases. The CDR3 totals 14 residues. CDR1 and CDR2 from the germline V gene are SQVTM and ANQGSEA. The ends lost 4 bases at V and 3 bases at J; junction bases unmatched: 6. This CDR3 is CSVATGTDYNEQFF. CDR3 in DNA: TGCAGCGTTGCGACCGGGACAGACTACAATGAGCAGTTCTTC.

The rearrangement uses TRBV7-2 and TRBJ2-7, with TRBD1 matching over 7 bases. CDR3 length: 15 amino acids. Germline V gene data show CDR1 as SGHTA and CDR2 as FQGNSA. Unmatched junction bases numbered 9, after V lost 5 bases and J lost 2 bases. CDR3 nucleotide sequence: TGTGCCAGCAGCCCAATCCGGGACAGCGCCTACGAGCAGTACTTC. It encodes CASSPIRDSAYEQYF.

The CDR3 DNA follows: TGTGCCAGTGGGGGGATAAGCAATCAGCCCCAGCATTTT. Translation: CASGGISNQPQHF. The chain recombines TRBV19 with TRBJ1-5; D possibly corresponds to TRBD1 (5 bases). This CDR3 is 13 amino acids long. Per the germline V gene, CDR1 is LNHDA and CDR2 is SQIVND (reference sequence). V lost 8 bases, J lost 1 base, and 9 bases lay in between.

The gene calls are TRBV7-9 and TRBJ1-6; D perhaps matches TRBD1 (6 bases). Germline V CDR1 and CDR2: SEHNR, FQNEAQ (reference sequence). V was trimmed by 5 bases and J by 5 bases, leaving 25 bases between them. The CDR3 runs 19 residues. The CDR3 region has the DNA TGTGCCAGCAGCGCCCAAGTAGAGGGGGGCACTTGGAATAATTCACCCCTCCACTTT. Amino acid sequence: CASSAQVEGGTWNNSPLHF.

This clone was detected once. The V call is TRBV7-2, the J call TRBJ2-1; the D gene is possibly TRBD2 (6 bases). Trimming took 3 bases from V and 3 from J, leaving 9 bases between them. Germline V gene data show CDR1 as SGHTA and CDR2 as FQGNSA. This CDR3 comprises 14 residues. The chain's CDR3 is CASSLGGSYNEQFF. CDR3 nucleotide sequence: TGTGCCAGCAGCTTGGGGGGTAGCTACAATGAGCAGTTCTTC.

This chain joins TRBV7-8 and TRBJ1-2; D might be TRBD1 (5 bases). V was clipped by 8 bases and J by 4 bases, with 17 bases between them. Germline values: CDR1 SGHVS, CDR2 FQNEAQ. The CDR3 is 14 amino acids. The chain's CDR3 is CASGRVSEGYGYTF. The CDR3 region has the DNA TGTGCCAGCGGCAGGGTTTCAGAAGGCTATGGCTACACCTTC.

The chain links TRBV4-1 to TRBJ1-4; D unresolved. CDR3 size: 14 residues. Trimming cost V 0 bases and J 6 bases, with 8 bases left between them. Germline assignment: CDR1 MGHRA and CDR2 YSYEKL. The CDR3 coding sequence is TGCGCCAGCAGCCAAGATAACCAGCATGAAAAACTGTTTTTT. Protein product: CASSQDNQHEKLFF.

V gene TRBV19 combines with J gene TRBJ2-5, with TRBD1 matching 7 bases. CDR1 is LNHDA and CDR2 is SQIVND in the germline V gene (reference sequence). V gave up 4 bases and J gave up 3 bases; unmatched junction bases: 2. This CDR3 region has 13 residues. The CDR3 region has the DNA TGTGCCAGTAGTAACGACAGGGAAGAGACCCAGTACTTC. Protein product: CASSNDREETQYF.

This CDR3 is CASSPQSSTYEQYF. The CDR3 nucleotides read TGTGCCAGTAGTCCCCAGTCCTCTACCTACGAGCAGTACTTC. The chain is built from TRBV19 and TRBJ2-7, with D hard to call. This CDR3 comprises 14 residues. The germline CDR1 and CDR2 sequences are LNHDA and SQIVND (reference sequence). Trimming left V 5 bases short and J 2 bases short, with 13 bases between.

V gene TRBV28 combines with J gene TRBJ1-1; no clear D. Germline lookup yields CDR1 MDHEN and CDR2 SYDVKM. The CDR3 extends over 12 amino acids. Between the trimmed V and J ends, which lost 7 bases and 10 bases, there was a span of 16 bases. DNA for the CDR3: TGTGCCAGCACCGTACGAGCCGGTAGAGCTTTCTTT. This encodes CASTVRAGRAFF.

This chain connects TRBV20-1 to TRBJ2-1, with a tentative D call TRBD2 (5 bases). The CDR3 extends over 11 amino acids. V gave up 4 bases and J gave up 7 bases, with 8 bases separating them. CDR1 and CDR2 (germline): DFQATT, SNEGSKA (reference sequence). CDR3 sequence reads: CSAKKRNEQFF. The CDR3 DNA reads TGCAGTGCTAAAAAGCGGAATGAGCAGTTCTTC.

The chain joins TRBV19 to TRBJ1-1; D is unclear. The CDR3 has 14 residues. V lost 5 bases, J lost 0 bases, and 10 bases lay in between. CDR1 and CDR2 (germline): LNHDA, SQIVND (reference sequence). CDR3 DNA sequence: TGTGCCAGTAGTTTAGGCGGGGTGAACACTGAAGCTTTCTTT. Translating gives CASSLGGVNTEAFF.

The rearrangement uses TRBV25-1 and TRBJ1-5; D not certain. This CDR3 has 15 residues. Trimming shortened V by 2 bases and J by 0 bases, and 8 bases separated the two germline ends. CDR1 is MGHDK, CDR2 SYGVNS, per germline. The CDR3 is CASSEDKYSNQPQHF. Here the CDR3 DNA reads TGTGCCAGCAGTGAAGACAAATATAGCAATCAGCCCCAGCATTTT.